This TCR beta chain was observed in a study of blood T cells in healthy people across ages. V dropped 6 bases and J dropped 10; count of bases not matched to a gene: 3. The CDR3 contains 13 residues. Every donor contributed around 10 milliliters of peripheral blood by blood draw. Each sample yielded at least 6 micrograms of PBMC total RNA. This clonotype occurred a few times. As yet, its antigen is unknown. Findings of the study overall: Diversity estimated from one million T cells was considered an underestimate. Whereas aged donors had fewer naive CD4+ cells, long-lived donors had more of them and higher diversity.

A second PCR, run for about 6 to 11 cycles, used a sample-barcoded 5' primer plus a J-beta primer mix. Using its own MiXCR run on the 5' RACE reads, TCRdb lists one record per CDR3 protein. Altogether over 1,300,000 distinct CDR3 sequences are present, approximately 59% being singletons, with the ten largest covering 6.5% to 8%. V gene TRBV12-3 or TRBV12-4 combines with J gene TRBJ1-4, with 12 bases identical to TRBD1. The sample was blood. The source of this sequence is a man aged 18 to 29 in good health. The CDR3 DNA sequence: TGTGCCAGCAGACGGGACAGGGGGCGAAAACTGTTTTTT. Its translation: CASRRDRGRKLFF.